A single sample gave rise to the 23 T cell receptor beta chains below, sequenced in a study of blood T cells in healthy people across ages. A second roughly 6 to 12 cycle PCR used barcoded and J-beta primers. MiXCR, applied by TCRdb to the 5' RACE reads, yields one record per CDR3 protein. The data hold about 780,000 distinct CDR3 sequences, with 20% to 30% observed a single time. The sample was also reused in another study, on T cells of mothers and their children.

Specimen: blood. The receptors here all came from a boy aged 5 to 17 in good health.

This clonotype has more than one count but fewer than ten. This chain connects TRBV7-2 to TRBJ2-2; TRBD1 matches at 8 bases. With V trimmed by 5 bases and J by 1 base, 6 bases remained unmatched. The germline V gene encodes CDR1 SGHTA and CDR2 FQGNSA. The CDR3 covers 16 residues. The CDR3 DNA reads as TGTGCCAGCAGCCCTACAGGGGGATTGAACACCGGGGAGCTGTTTTTT. Its translation: CASSPTGGLNTGELFF.

This clonotype appeared a few times. The chain employs TRBV28 and TRBJ2-5, with 16 bases identical to TRBD2. The J call is doubtful: the DNA matches TRBJ2-1 better. In germline, CDR1 is MDHEN, CDR2 SYDVKM. This CDR3 has 16 residues. In DNA, the CDR3 is TGTGCCAGCAGTGGACCGGGACTAGCGGGGGGGGATGAGCAGTTCTTC. Translating gives CASSGPGLAGGDEQFF.

The chain employs TRBV30 and TRBJ2-1; 9 bases fit TRBD1. The CDR3 spans 15 residues. Losses at the gene ends were 0 bases for V and 6 bases for J; bases not matched to a gene: 6. Germline V gives CDR1 GTSNPN, CDR2 SVGIG (reference sequence). This chain's CDR3 is CAWSVGTGNGNEQFF. DNA for the CDR3: TGTGCCTGGAGTGTAGGGACAGGGAACGGCAATGAGCAGTTCTTC.

This clonotype was seen a handful of times. This rearrangement joins TRBV7-9 to TRBJ1-2, with a possible D match to TRBD1 (6 bases). The V gene's germline CDR1 is SEHNR and CDR2 FQNEAQ (reference sequence). The CDR3 spans 11 residues. The V gene lost 8 bases and the J gene lost 9 bases, with 13 bases spanning the gap. CDR3 nucleotide sequence: TGTGCCAGCGTAACAGGGAGCAGCTACACCTTC. Residues: CASVTGSSYTF.

This clonotype was seen a few times. The J gene is TRBJ1-4, the V gene TRBV4-2, with D maybe TRBD1 (5 bases). Germline-derived CDR1 and CDR2 are LGHNA and YNFKEQ. V shed 0 bases and J shed 3 bases, with 11 bases lying between them. This CDR3 region has 16 residues. CDR3 in DNA: TGTGCCAGCAGCCAAGATAGGGGAGCAGCTAATGAAAAACTGTTTTTT. Residues: CASSQDRGAANEKLFF.

This chain uses TRBV20-1 with TRBJ1-2; D remains ambiguous. Germline CDR1 is DFQATT and CDR2 is SNEGSKA (reference sequence). V lost 2 bases and J 8 bases, leaving 15 bases between the germline ends. The CDR3 runs 13 residues. CDR3 sequence reads: CSARLPGLRGYTF. Written as DNA, the CDR3 is TGCAGTGCTAGACTGCCGGGCCTTCGGGGCTACACCTTC.

The chain uses TRBV20-1 and TRBJ2-1; TRBD2 matches 9 bases. J gave up 3 bases and V 6 bases, and 6 bases lay outside the gene matches. The CDR3 is 14 residues long. CDR1 and CDR2 (germline): DFQATT, SNEGSKA (reference sequence). The CDR3 loop is CSAPRTSDYNEQFF. In DNA, the CDR3 is TGCAGTGCCCCCCGGACTAGCGACTACAATGAGCAGTTCTTC.

The chain recombines TRBV24-1 with TRBJ1-2; the D is unclear. The CDR3 has 12 amino acids. The V end was cut by 3 bases, the J end by 3 bases, with 4 bases between. Germline CDR1 is KGHDR and CDR2 is SFDVKD. CDR3 amino acids: CATSDVYYGYTF. CDR3 bases: TGTGCCACCAGTGATGTGTACTATGGCTACACCTTC.

This clonotype was counted only a few times. The rearrangement links TRBV12-5 to TRBJ1-4, with D perhaps TRBD1 (5 bases). The CDR3 covers 15 residues. The V end was cut by 5 bases, the J end by 4 bases, with 14 bases between. Germline V gene lookup returns CDR1 LGHNT and CDR2 FRNRAP. The CDR3 is CASGPGGGVNEKLFF. In DNA form, the CDR3 reads TGTGCTAGTGGTCCCGGGGGGGGTGTTAATGAAAAACTGTTTTTT.

The table lists this clonotype with a few counts. The chain uses TRBV29-1 and TRBJ1-1; 8 bases fit TRBD1. V lost 6 bases, J lost 3 bases, and 6 bases stayed unmatched. Germline V gene lookup returns CDR1 SQVTM and CDR2 ANQGSEA. CDR3 length: 13 amino acids. The CDR3 reads CSVDRGTDTEAFF. For the CDR3, the DNA is TGCAGCGTAGACAGGGGCACGGACACTGAAGCTTTCTTT.

This clonotype was seen a handful of times. This chain uses TRBV3-1 with TRBJ2-5, with a weak D call TRBD2 (6 bases). The CDR3 loop spans 14 amino acids. CDR1 is LGHDT and CDR2 is YNNKEL in the germline V gene (reference sequence). The V and J ends lost 2 bases and 0 bases respectively, with 7 bases between them. This CDR3 reads CASSQQRDQETQYF. The CDR3 DNA is TGTGCCAGCAGCCAACAGCGGGACCAAGAGACCCAGTACTTC.

This clonotype was observed a few times. V is TRBV29-1 and J is TRBJ2-1, with D tentatively TRBD2 (6 bases). The CDR3 is 18 amino acids. Trimming stripped 4 bases from V and 7 bases from J, with 29 bases between. Per the germline V gene, CDR1 is SQVTM and CDR2 is ANQGSEA. The CDR3: CSVVGLWGREPRGNEQFF. CDR3 sequence (DNA): TGCAGCGTTGTGGGCCTCTGGGGCCGGGAGCCTCGGGGTAATGAGCAGTTCTTC.

The chain carries TRBV11-1 and TRBJ2-5; D might be TRBD2 (5 bases). The V gene's germline CDR1 is SGHAT and CDR2 FQDESV (reference sequence). The CDR3 covers 12 residues. Trimming left V 2 bases short and J 9 bases short, with 10 bases between. CDR3 protein: CASSLTSEAQYF. The CDR3 DNA reads as TGTGCCAGCAGCTTAACCTCGGAGGCCCAGTACTTC.

J is TRBJ2-5 and V is TRBV12-3 or TRBV12-4, with D perhaps TRBD2 (5 bases). The tail of the sequence fits TRBJ2-1 better, so the J call may be wrong. The CDR3 extends over 12 amino acids. CDR3 in amino acids: CASSSLAGEQFF. The CDR3 DNA is TGTGCCAGCAGTTCTCTAGCCGGGGAGCAGTTCTTC.

This chain uses TRBV20-1 with TRBJ1-4; perhaps TRBD1 as D (6 bases). The germline CDR1 and CDR2 sequences are DFQATT and SNEGSKA (reference sequence). With 3 bases removed from V and 8 bases from J, the gap between germline ends came to 16 bases. The CDR3 has 14 amino acids. CDR3 DNA: TGCAGTGCTAGTTGGGCCACAGGGAGGGAAAAACTGTTTTTT. Its translation is CSASWATGREKLFF.

V gene TRBV5-1 combines with J gene TRBJ1-6, with D maybe TRBD1 (5 bases). The germline V gene has CDR1 SGHRS and CDR2 YFSETQ. With 3 bases removed from V and 8 bases from J, the gap between germline ends came to 12 bases. This CDR3 has 14 residues. CDR3 DNA: TGCGCCAGCAGCTCGAGGGGCTGGTATTCACCCCTCCACTTT. This sequence encodes CASSSRGWYSPLHF.

This clonotype occurred a few times. This chain joins TRBV15 and TRBJ2-5; tentative D call: TRBD2 (6 bases). In germline, CDR1 is LNHNV, CDR2 YYDKDF (reference sequence). This CDR3 comprises 15 residues. Trimming stripped 0 bases from V and 5 bases from J, with 13 bases between. This CDR3 reads CATSRDLRGGETQYF. The CDR3 DNA sequence: TGTGCCACCAGCAGAGATCTTAGAGGAGGGGAGACCCAGTACTTC.

Notes on this clonotype: A read error may produce the germline difference seen at one junction end. The chain links TRBV10-3 to TRBJ2-6, with TRBD1 matching 10 bases. Germline V lookup: CDR1 ENHRY, CDR2 SYGVKD. This CDR3 has 20 amino acids. CDR3 sequence: CANSESTGGLFVSGANVLTF. As DNA, the CDR3 is TGTGCCAACAGTGAGTCGACAGGGGGCCTGTTTGTCTCTGGGGCCAACGTCCTGACTTTC.

The chain recombines TRBV10-3 with TRBJ2-7; no clear D. V gave up 0 bases and J gave up 4 bases, with 13 bases separating them. Germline-derived CDR1 and CDR2 are ENHRY and SYGVKD. This CDR3 contains 15 residues. The chain's CDR3 is CAISESVTPRYEQYF. For the CDR3, the DNA is TGTGCCATCAGTGAGTCGGTTACGCCGAGGTACGAGCAGTACTTC.

This clonotype was seen only a few times. Written as DNA, the CDR3 is TGTGCCAGCAGCTTACACCAGTTCTACGAGCAGTACTTC. The encoded protein is CASSLHQFYEQYF. The genes are TRBV11-2 and TRBJ2-7; D is unclear. This CDR3 is built from 13 residues. Trimming took 2 bases from V and 3 from J, leaving 8 bases between them. From germline, CDR1 is SGHAT and CDR2 FQNNGV.

V usage is TRBV10-3 and J usage is TRBJ2-7; 9 nucleotides line up with TRBD1. Germline CDR1 and CDR2: ENHRY and SYGVKD. V lost 0 bases to trimming and J lost 5 bases; unmatched junction nucleotides: 5. The CDR3 spans 15 residues. The CDR3 DNA reads TGTGCCATCAGTGAGTCCCGGACAGGGGAAAACGAGCAGTACTTC. This encodes CAISESRTGENEQYF.

The chain carries TRBV15 and TRBJ1-3, with 7 bases fitting TRBD1. The V gene end was trimmed by 3 bases and the J gene end by 2 bases; junction bases not matched to a gene: 1. Germline V CDR1 and CDR2: LNHNV, YYDKDF (reference sequence). The CDR3 spans 14 residues. As DNA, the CDR3 is TGTGCCACCAGCAGCGGGACAGCTGGAAACACCATATATTTT. The encoded protein is CATSSGTAGNTIYF.

The chain recombines TRBV20-1 with TRBJ1-2; D may be TRBD1 (6 bases). CDR1 is DFQATT and CDR2 is SNEGSKA in the germline V gene (reference sequence). Trimming stripped 2 bases from V and 0 bases from J, with 13 bases between. The CDR3 runs 15 residues. The CDR3 sequence is CSARPDRPTNYGYTF. In nucleotides, the CDR3 is TGCAGTGCTAGACCCGACAGGCCTACTAACTATGGCTACACCTTC.